A selection of T cell receptor beta chains follows, all from one sample in a study of patients with pleural tuberculosis. TCRdb reprocessed the reads via MiXCR and lists one record per CDR3 protein. Found here are 45,000 to 55,000 distinct CDR3 sequences, under 8.5% of them singletons; the top ten hold 15% to 20%. The receptors here all came from a human donor with pleural tuberculosis. The CDR3 runs from the conserved cysteine through the conserved F or W.

v_call,cdr3_aa
TRBV11-2,CASSETGRGNQPQHF
TRBV11-1,CASSQTANTEAFF
TRBV18,CASSLGQGFDEAFF
TRBV29-1,CSVPAGLF
TRBV5-1,CASSLPSGETQYF
TRBV28,CASRGTSLSYEQYF
TRBV11-1,CASSLAFPGYAYNEQFF
TRBV28,CASSRDLQGTGELFF
TRBV2,CASSRESYEQYF
TRBV27,CASSLWGGETQYF
TRBV12-3/TRBV12-4,CASSLGTGERNSPLHF
TRBV30,CAWSVFNRGQPQHF
TRBV27,CASSLSRGFVLGYTF
TRBV20-1,CSARDPRDQETQYF
TRBV5-6,CASSVGQGINYGYTF
TRBV27,CASRSQGSETQYF
TRBV20-1,CSARSTGRGYGYTF
TRBV11-2,CASSSLVFTGELFF
TRBV29-1,CSVEHTGELFF
TRBV28,CASSLAGGPREQYF
TRBV15,CATSRVGRINQPQHF
TRBV6-1,CASIWTSSYNEQFF
TRBV2,CASSEAFTDSDTEAFF
TRBV2,CASREREPYNEQFF
TRBV2,CASSDEMWQSSTDTQHF
TRBV2,CASSDRMEQITDTQYF
TRBV6-4,CASSAYRQGMNTEAFF
TRBV25-1,CASSESPGGVQETQYF
TRBV6-1,CASSEPARGPPLNTEAFF
TRBV6-1,CASSPIDAQETQYF
TRBV18,CASSPPGLQYEQYF
TRBV10-3,CAIRPQDKADTQYF
TRBV3-1,CASSQGGKYYNEQFF
TRBV12-3/TRBV12-4,CASSLLGLAGVNTGELFF
TRBV20-1,CSATPGRNQPQHF
TRBV28,CASSLTYTQYF
TRBV11-2,CASSRDGSMSDTQYF
TRBV20-1,CSAETGGILITKAFF
TRBV18,CASSTGDSNTEAFF
TRBV19,CASSIQFYNSPLHF
TRBV6-2/TRBV6-3,CASSYTQTVKMTEAFF
TRBV20-1,CSATGRNYGYTF
TRBV20-1,CSAEGETGANVLTF
TRBV12-3/TRBV12-4,CASSLGGGDTEAFF
TRBV7-6,CASSSGTGGLDEQFF
TRBV11-2,CASSLRQGPQETQYF
TRBV20-1,CSARGSTPSTDTQYF
TRBV3-1,CASSGDQRLYEQYF
TRBV20-1,CSASNRYGSTDTQYF
TRBV20-1,CSALLAGAGPYEQYF
TRBV6-1,CASRDPGYLNQPQHF
TRBV6-1,CASNGQSTYGYTF
TRBV28,CASSTRTGLITEAFF
TRBV24-1,CATSVLTGHYNEQFF
TRBV12-3/TRBV12-4,CASSGLSLYEQYF
TRBV3-1,CASSQGLAGYEQYF
TRBV4-2,CASSPGQGSTGTDTQYF